The rows below give T cell receptor beta chains drawn from one sample of a study of long-term antiretroviral therapy in people with HIV. The repertoire was sequenced with immunoSEQ multiplex PCR; TCRdb's copy has only in-frame clones and lacks some. The sample has approximately 25,000 clones; roughly 78% are singletons. The sample here was unsorted PBMCs, taken 1.2 years after starting antiretroviral therapy. The source of these receptors is a woman between 40 and 55 years old with HIV. CDR3s include the opening cysteine and the closing phenylalanine or tryptophan. A D gene is named only where the DNA matches it firmly. Clone size is stated in some rows and not others, as once, few, many or a class when expanded.

d_gene,j_gene,abundance,v_gene,CDR3nt,CDR3aa
TRBD1,TRBJ2-7,few,TRBV7-9,TGTGCCAGCAGCGGGACAGGGGTAGGGGATGCCTACGAGCAGTACTTC,CASSGTGVGDAYEQYF
TRBD1,TRBJ1-4,NA,TRBV28,TGTGCCAGCAGTTTTGCCGGACAGGTTAATGAAAAACTGTTTTTT,CASSFAGQVNEKLFF
NA,TRBJ2-2,once,TRBV5-6,TGTGCCAGCAGCTTGTGGGGCTCCGGGGAGCTGTTTTTT,CASSLWGSGELFF
TRBD1,TRBJ1-1,NA,TRBV28,TGTGCCAGCAGTTTAGAGGACAGGGGCCCTGAAGCTTTCTTT,CASSLEDRGPEAFF
NA,TRBJ2-7,NA,TRBV7-2,TGTGCCAGCAGCTTCCACGGGGCCCCCTACGAGCAGTACTTC,CASSFHGAPYEQYF
NA,TRBJ2-1,NA,TRBV25-1,TGTGCCAGCAGCGCCTACAATGAGCAGTTCTTC,CASSAYNEQFF
NA,TRBJ2-1,NA,TRBV25-1,TGTGCCAGCAGTGATACAGGGCCTCGCTACAATGAGCAGTTCTTC,CASSDTGPRYNEQFF
NA,TRBJ1-2,NA,TRBV10-3,TGTGCCATCAGTGAGTCATCTTCCAGCGTGTCTAACTATGGCTACACCTTC,CAISESSSSVSNYGYTF
NA,TRBJ2-1,medium-sized,TRBV11-3,TGTGCCAGCAGCTTAGTGGGCGGTGAGCAGTTCTTC,CASSLVGGEQFF
NA,TRBJ1-1,NA,TRBV19,TGTGCCAGTAGTAAAACGGGAGTTAACACTGAAGCTTTCTTT,CASSKTGVNTEAFF